This entry is about one T cell receptor beta chain. Its matching antigen is unknown. An end of the junction differs from the germline gene, which may be a read error. This entry is derived from a study of vaccination and CD4 T cells after COVID-19. Study as a whole: Convalescent patients gave post-COVID blood a median approximately 100 days post-diagnosis, range 35 to 161. Notes on the study in general: Early post-infection timepoints were missing, and relatively few convalescent patients were studied.

From germline, CDR1 is SSHAT and CDR2 FNYEAQ (reference sequence). This CDR3 is 13 amino acids long. Noted treatment: roughly nine-day PBMC culture with coronavirus spike peptide pools or control peptides (ViraFEST assay). One should note that the unexposed donor's CD4+ T cells were collected before the COVID-19 pandemic (2011-2018). The assay that was used to sequence DNA from cultured CD4+ T cells was the Oncomine TCR Beta short-read assay. Scientists extracted genomic DNA from CD4+ T cells grown in culture. MiXCR was run by TCRdb on the PCR reads, yielding one entry per CDR3 protein. The data show 7,000 to 9,500 distinct CDR3 sequences, 25% to 30% seen once.

This chain links TRBV7-7 with TRBJ2-7, with 11 nucleotides matching TRBD1. The receptor was derived from a human donor in good health. The sequenced sample consisted of CD4+ T cells from blood, cultured in vitro. CDR3 nucleotide sequence: TGTGCTAGCAGCCGGGACAGGGGGGGCGAGCAGTACTTC. It encodes CASSRDRGGEQYF.